The 24 T cell receptor beta chains below come from one sample, sequenced in a study of T cell responses to AZD1222 COVID-19 vaccine (dated by TCRdb to the early 2020s). What the time point label conveys for this sample: about 28 days (+/-7) after the second vaccine dose. The library was obtained by the immunoSEQ multiplex PCR assay. Entries here come from immuneACCESS through TCRdb and include only in-frame sequences with V and J called. Some clones fail to appear in such tables; in the studies checked, an unresolved V gene covers under half of the shortfall, and the cause of the remainder is unknown. The sample table shows about 72,000 clones, and 80% to 90% are seen once. The leading ten clones occupy around 30% of the sample. The sequences come from peripheral blood, collected 28 days after the second AZD1222 dose. The receptors here all came from an adult who received the AZD1222 COVID-19 vaccine.

V is TRBV3-1 (or the pseudogene TRBV3-2) and J is TRBJ1-2; D is uncertain. The V end was cut by 8 bases, the J end by 4 bases, with 17 bases between. Germline CDR1 and CDR2: LGHDT and YNNKEL (reference sequence). The CDR3 has 14 amino acids. The CDR3 is CASRSKALGYGYTF. The DNA for the CDR3 is TGTGCCAGCCGCTCCAAGGCCCTTGGCTATGGCTACACCTTC.

This rearrangement joins TRBV14 to TRBJ2-7; no clear D gene. CDR1 is SGHDN and CDR2 is FVKESK in the germline V gene. V was pared by 5 bases and J by 5 bases, with 13 bases between. The length of the CDR3 is 13 residues. In DNA, the CDR3 is TGTGCCAGCAGCAACGGCGCCAGTCACGAGCAGTACTTC. This encodes CASSNGASHEQYF.

The chain links TRBV19 to TRBJ1-4, with TRBD1 matching over 7 bases. The V and J ends lost 9 bases and 4 bases, in that order; junction bases with no gene match: 8. Looked up from germline, CDR1 is LNHDA and CDR2 is SQIVND (reference sequence). This CDR3 is 14 amino acids long. The CDR3 here is CASTRGQNNEKLFF. DNA of the CDR3: TGTGCCAGCACGCGGGGACAGAATAATGAAAAACTGTTTTTT.

J is TRBJ1-4 and V is TRBV12-3 or TRBV12-4; maybe TRBD1 (5 bases). The CDR3 consists of 13 residues. V was clipped by 2 bases and J by 8 bases, with 9 bases between them. CDR3 coding DNA: TGTGCCAGCAGTTTACAGGGAGGCGAAAAACTGTTTTTT. Translating it yields CASSLQGGEKLFF.

The chain links TRBV3-1 (or the pseudogene TRBV3-2) to TRBJ2-7, with unresolved D. The CDR3 sequence is 13 residues long. With 0 bases removed from V and 2 bases from J, the gap between germline ends came to 5 bases. Germline V gene lookup returns CDR1 LGHDT and CDR2 YNNKEL (reference sequence). In nucleotides, the CDR3 is TGTGCCAGCAGCCAAGACAGAGCCTACGAGCAGTACTTC. This codes for CASSQDRAYEQYF.

The chain has TRBV7-9 and TRBJ2-5; D possibly uses TRBD1 or TRBD2 (7 bases each). The CDR3 runs 14 residues. V was pared by 5 bases and J by 7 bases, with 17 bases between. Germline CDR1 is SEHNR and CDR2 is FQNEAQ (reference sequence). The CDR3 DNA sequence: TGTGCCAGCAGCCCCGGGGGGACAGACGGGACCCAGTACTTC. Translating gives CASSPGGTDGTQYF.

About this clone itself: An end of the junction does not agree with germline; a read error may underlie this. The rearrangement links TRBV7-9 to TRBJ1-2, with unresolved D. This CDR3 is 13 amino acids long. In germline, CDR1 is SEHNR, CDR2 FQNEAQ (reference sequence). CDR3 sequence: CASSLDLRPLVNF. The CDR3, as DNA: TGTGCCAGCAGCTTAGATCTTCGGCCTCTCGTAAACTTC.

The chain has TRBV15 and TRBJ2-1, with 8 bases fitting TRBD2. V gave up 3 bases and J gave up 9 bases; unmatched junction bases: 7. The CDR3 is 14 residues long. The V gene's germline CDR1 is LNHNV and CDR2 YYDKDF (reference sequence). The CDR3 is CATSSGLAGGEQFF. The CDR3 DNA sequence: TGTGCCACCAGCAGTGGACTAGCTGGCGGTGAGCAGTTCTTC.

This rearrangement joins TRBV12-3 or TRBV12-4 to TRBJ1-2; D might be TRBD1 (5 bases). This CDR3 has 13 amino acids. V shed 3 bases and J shed 4 bases, with 9 bases lying between them. The CDR3 DNA reads as TGTGCCAGCAGTTTTGACAGCCGCTATGGCTACACCTTC. Its protein product is CASSFDSRYGYTF.

This sequence joins TRBV7-9 and TRBJ2-7; TRBD1 might be the D (6 bases). CDR3 length: 15 amino acids. The germline CDR1 and CDR2 sequences are SEHNR and FQNEAQ (reference sequence). The ends were cut back, 5 bases at V and 3 bases at J, with 17 bases in the middle. The CDR3 DNA reads TGTGCCAGCAGCCCCCGACTGGGGGCCCTCTACGAGCAGTACTTC. This codes for CASSPRLGALYEQYF.

The chain carries TRBV4-1 and TRBJ1-5; D is possibly TRBD1 (5 bases). Germline assignment: CDR1 MGHRA and CDR2 YSYEKL. The V and J ends lost 0 bases and 3 bases respectively, with 12 bases between them. This CDR3 comprises 16 residues. CDR3 sequence: CASSQDQVRDNQPQHF. The CDR3 coding sequence is TGCGCCAGCAGCCAAGATCAGGTCAGGGACAATCAGCCCCAGCATTTT.

This chain links TRBV2 with TRBJ1-6; weak D call: TRBD1 (5 bases). Germline lookup yields CDR1 SNHLY and CDR2 FYNNEI. The CDR3 contains 13 residues. V lost 7 bases and J lost 8, with 12 bases in between. The CDR3 spells CASKGTIYSPLHF. The CDR3 DNA reads as TGTGCCAGCAAGGGGACGATTTATTCACCCCTCCACTTT.

The CDR3 is CAISVNRGPGANVLTF. CDR3 DNA sequence: TGTGCCATCAGTGTAAACAGGGGGCCTGGGGCCAACGTCCTGACTTTC. The gene calls are TRBV10-3 and TRBJ2-6, with 9 bases matching TRBD1. CDR1 ENHRY and CDR2 SYGVKD come from the germline V gene. The CDR3 length is 16 residues. The V and J ends lost 4 bases and 2 bases, in that order; junction bases with no gene match: 3.

This chain links TRBV6-2 or TRBV6-3 with TRBJ2-6; D uncertain. This CDR3 is 14 amino acids long. Trimming removed 2 bases at V and 0 bases at J, with 2 bases between. Looked up from germline, CDR1 is MNHEY and CDR2 is SVGEGT. CDR3: CASSYNSGANVLTF. In DNA form, the CDR3 reads TGTGCCAGCAGTTACAACTCTGGGGCCAACGTCCTGACTTTC.

The chain has TRBV12-3 or TRBV12-4 and TRBJ2-5, with D unresolved. The CDR3 sequence is 13 residues long. The germline V and J ends were trimmed by 5 bases and 1 base, with 8 bases remaining between them. This chain's CDR3 is CASSRRLQETQYF. CDR3 sequence (DNA): TGTGCCAGCAGTAGGCGTCTCCAAGAGACCCAGTACTTC.

The rearrangement uses TRBV14 and TRBJ2-3, with D tentatively TRBD1 (6 bases). Trimming took off 3 bases at V and 6 bases at J, with 25 bases between the two ends. In germline, CDR1 is SGHDN, CDR2 FVKESK. CDR3 size: 18 residues. The chain's CDR3 is CASSQDSRQLAPKDTQYF. The CDR3 DNA reads as TGTGCCAGCAGCCAGGACAGCAGACAGCTGGCCCCGAAGGATACGCAGTATTTT.

The chain employs TRBV7-9 and TRBJ1-1; D remains ambiguous. The CDR3 totals 12 residues. V dropped 6 bases and J dropped 4 bases, with 9 bases sitting between them. Germline values: CDR1 SEHNR, CDR2 FQNEAQ (reference sequence). In DNA form, the CDR3 reads TGTGCCAGCAGTCCCGCTAGCACTGAAGCTTTCTTT. This encodes CASSPASTEAFF. The full variable domain, rest sourced from reference TRBV7-9 and TRBJ1-1, is DTGVSQNPRHKITKRGQNVTFRCDPISEHNRLYWYRQTLGQGPEFLTYFQNEAQLEKSRLLSDRFSAERPKGSFSTLEIQRTEQGDSAMYLCASSPASTEAFFGQGTRLTVV.

The chain couples TRBV30 to TRBJ1-5; D remains ambiguous. V shed 3 bases and J shed 1 base, with 7 bases lying between them. This CDR3 has 13 amino acids. The germline CDR1 and CDR2 sequences are GTSNPN and SVGIG (reference sequence). This CDR3 is CAWRQTSNQPQHF. DNA for the CDR3: TGTGCCTGGAGACAGACCAGCAATCAGCCCCAGCATTTT.

This clone came up once. In DNA form, the CDR3 reads TGTGCCAGTAGTGTTGGCCCATTTTCGAGGGCTAATCAGCCCCAGCATTTT. The encoded protein is CASSVGPFSRANQPQHF. The chain combines TRBV19 with TRBJ1-5; D remains unclear. Trimming shortened V by 5 bases and J by 4 bases, and 21 bases separated the two germline ends. This CDR3 has 17 amino acids. Germline assignment: CDR1 LNHDA and CDR2 SQIVND (reference sequence).

The chain couples TRBV6-2 or TRBV6-3 to TRBJ2-5, with 7 bases aligning to TRBD2. J was trimmed by 4 bases and V by 6 bases; bases with no gene match: 5. CDR1 and CDR2 (germline): MNHEY, SVGEGT. The CDR3 runs 13 residues. The CDR3 DNA reads as TGTGCCAGCAGCCAGTGGGGGGGAGAGACCCAGTACTTC. This gives the protein CASSQWGGETQYF.

The V gene is TRBV6-2 or TRBV6-3, the J gene TRBJ2-2, with 12 bases lining up with TRBD2. V gave up 6 bases and J gave up 3 bases; unmatched junction bases: 5. The germline V gene encodes CDR1 MNHEY and CDR2 SVGEGT. The CDR3 has 16 amino acids. CDR3 sequence: CASSRLAGEHTGELFF. For the CDR3, the DNA is TGTGCCAGCAGCAGACTAGCGGGAGAGCACACCGGGGAGCTGTTTTTT.

In this sample, this clone turned up once. This chain connects TRBV19 to TRBJ2-1, with D perhaps being TRBD1 or TRBD2 (6 bases each). Per germline, CDR1 LNHDA and CDR2 SQIVND (reference sequence). Trimming took 5 bases from V and 0 from J, leaving 14 bases between them. The CDR3 is 16 residues long. The CDR3 nucleotides are TGTGCCAGTAGTCCCCAGGGGAGGATCTCCTACAATGAGCAGTTCTTC. It encodes CASSPQGRISYNEQFF.

The chain carries TRBV19 and TRBJ2-1; 9 nucleotides line up with TRBD1. There are 14 residues in the CDR3. With V trimmed by 6 bases and J by 5 bases, 5 bases remained unmatched. CDR1 and CDR2 (germline): LNHDA, SQIVND (reference sequence). The CDR3 is CASSVGQGNNEQFF. The CDR3 coding sequence is TGTGCCAGTAGCGTCGGACAGGGGAACAATGAGCAGTTCTTC. Full variable domain (rest looked up from reference TRBV19 and TRBJ2-1): DGGITQSPKYLFRKEGQNVTLSCEQNLNHDAMYWYRQDPGQGLRLIYYSQIVNDFQKGDIAEGYSVSREKKESFPLTVTSAQKNPTAFYLCASSVGQGNNEQFFGPGTRLTVL.

The table lists this clone with a count of one. The chain employs TRBV10-3 and TRBJ2-3; D is possibly TRBD1 or TRBD2 (6 bases each). The CDR3 length is 13 residues. Germline V gene sequence: CDR1 ENHRY, CDR2 SYGVKD. V lost 11 bases, J lost 5 bases, and 17 bases lay in between. This CDR3 is CAGGGADQDTQYF. The CDR3 DNA is TGTGCCGGGGGCGGGGCAGACCAAGATACGCAGTATTTT.